The following is a TCR beta chain sequence with its context. This clonotype occurred a few times. Its antigen is unknown. One junction end does not reproduce the germline sequence, and a read error may be involved. This sample is part of a study of T cells in Graves' hyperthyroidism and ophthalmopathy (dated 2019 in TCRdb). As for the study more broadly: Peripheral blood was sampled at the time of initial diagnosis, prior to any treatment. A discovery cohort of about a hundred patients, fewer than 50 with Graves' ophthalmopathy and 55 to 60 with stable Graves' hyperthyroidism, was used to find distinguishing TCR V-J signatures. Whether ophthalmopathy could be predicted prospectively was tested in an independent validation cohort made up of under 20 hyperthyroidism patients plus 17 patients who later progressed to ophthalmopathy. For training and testing, the 100 or so patients in the discovery cohort were randomly divided in a 7:3 ratio. Thyroid tissue and blood T-cell repertoires from several Graves' hyperthyroidism patients were also compared in the study. Following sampling, methimazole starting at 30 mg daily was given to hyperthyroidism patients, and high-dose intravenous methylprednisolone was given to ophthalmopathy patients. According to the paper, TCR Vbeta CDR3 sequencing was carried out on approximately 140 peripheral blood samples, which came from approximately 43 ophthalmopathy, 75 to 80 hyperthyroidism and roughly 17 progressor patients. Study-wide conclusions, independent of this receptor: A 13 V-J signature model separated ophthalmopathy from stable hyperthyroidism, with 87.88% sensitivity and 81% to 82% specificity in cross-validation and 80%/75% in testing. Most expanded thyroid clonotypes (frequency above 0.001) were also detected in blood, a finding suggesting that blood repertoires may reflect thyroid immune responses. Sample size was not statistically predetermined, and blinding of investigators to group allocation was not performed. In validation, the model predicted progression to ophthalmopathy with approximately 71% sensitivity and 72% to 85% specificity, a median of about six months before onset.

TCR beta CDR3 regions were amplified from RNA transcripts. The TCR CDR3 was subjected to a first round of RT-PCR using the HTBI primer set and the Qiagen OneStep RT-PCR kit. A second multiplex PCR round built the libraries, followed by size selection and purification. Libraries were sequenced paired-end with 100 bp reads on an Illumina HiSeq2000. On the authors' methods: SOAPnuke was used to process the raw data, throwing out any read that contained adapters or uncalled bases, had a mean Phred below 15, or lacked an exact constant-primer or identifier match. COPE v1.2.5 was used to merge the high-quality paired reads, and each unique nucleotide sequence was defined as a clonotype. Clonotypes were aligned to IMGT TRBV, TRBD and TRBJ reference segments using MiTCR v1.1. The analysis included only V-J combinations with a frequency above 0.0001, which together covered roughly 99% of the repertoires. The TCS score was defined as the ratio of F50 (clonal expansion) to E x V (chaos), calculated using BLOSUM62-based TCRdist between CDR3 peptides within each V-J. Welch's t-statistics and random forest reduced roughly 500 V-J features to 13, which were used in a naive Bayes classifier (R e1071). TCRdb reran the public reads through fastp at Q25 and MiXCR, keeping productive beta chains. Rows merge per CDR3 protein into single entries with the most common DNA and genes. Here the V and J calls rest on TCRdb's processing, not on the authors' analysis. The sample table records about 640,000 distinct CDR3 sequences; around 21% of these occur just once. The top ten constitute 34% of the sample.

From the cysteine through the phenylalanine, the CDR3 covers 14 amino acids. Kept here is only the CDR3 DNA, which spans 42 bases and is read in frame from base 1. Ophthalmopathy patients had moderately to severely active disease, with a Clinical Activity Score of 3 or more, a NOSPECS grade of 4 or more, and a disease duration of less than 3 months. Patients with uncontrolled infections, other autoimmune diseases, pregnancy or lactation were excluded. Diagnoses were based on clinical symptoms, serum thyroxine and TRAb, thyroid ultrasound and orbital computed tomography. PBMCs were separated from 7.5 to 10 ml of fresh peripheral blood using Ficoll-Paque density gradient centrifugation. Total RNA was extracted with Trizol reagent, and quality was checked on an Agilent 2100 Bioanalyzer.

Recombination linked TRBV12-3 or TRBV12-4 to TRBJ2-2, with 7 bases aligning to TRBD2. This clonotype was sampled from a man aged 30 to 45 with Graves' ophthalmopathy. The sequenced sample consisted of blood. The bases are TGTGCCAGTAGTTTTTCAGCGGGATTAGGGGAGCTGTTTTTT. Translation gives CASSFSAGLGELFF.